A single sample gave rise to the 12 T cell receptor beta chains below, sequenced in a study of blood T cell repertoires in COVID-19. Only in-frame clones appear in the TCRdb table, and some are missing; sequencing was by immunoSEQ multiplex PCR. The top ten hold roughly 3.5% of the sample, which has about 240,000 clones, about 90% seen once. The source material was PBMCs or T cells enriched from blood (not recorded which). These receptors were collected from a woman between 35 and 50 years old with acute COVID-19.

The chain couples TRBV7-2 to TRBJ2-5; no clear D gene. The length of the CDR3 is 13 residues. Trimming cost V 1 base and J 3 bases, with 6 bases left between them. Looked up from germline, CDR1 is SGHTA and CDR2 is FQGNSA. The CDR3 sequence: CASSLGSKETQYF. The CDR3 region has the DNA TGTGCCAGCAGCTTAGGTTCAAAAGAGACCCAGTACTTC.

Here the CDR3 reads CASSLAQGRYTGELFF. The CDR3 bases are TGCGCCAGCAGCTTGGCGCAGGGTCGGTACACCGGGGAGCTGTTTTTT. The gene calls are TRBV5-1 and TRBJ2-2; D possibly corresponds to TRBD1 (5 bases). The CDR3 length is 16 residues. Trimming cost V 0 bases and J 3 bases, with 12 bases left between them. Germline loops: CDR1 SGHRS, CDR2 YFSETQ.

The genes are TRBV27 and TRBJ2-1; TRBD2 aligns across 8 bases. The CDR3 runs to 15 residues. Germline V CDR1 and CDR2: MNHEY, SMNVEV (reference sequence). Trimming took 0 bases from V and 9 from J; bases not matched to a gene: 7. CDR3 sequence reads: CASSLSGLALSEQFF. CDR3 nucleotide sequence: TGTGCCAGCAGTTTATCTGGACTAGCTTTAAGTGAGCAGTTCTTC.

The chain uses TRBV4-1 and TRBJ2-1, with unresolved D. CDR1 and CDR2 (germline): MGHRA, YSYEKL. The CDR3 runs to 17 residues. The germline V and J ends were trimmed by 0 bases and 2 bases, with 14 bases remaining between them. The CDR3 here is CASSQDPSRYPYNEQFF. The CDR3, as DNA: TGCGCCAGCAGCCAAGATCCGTCTAGATATCCCTACAATGAGCAGTTCTTC.

The chain employs TRBV7-6 and TRBJ2-2, with 11 bases lining up with TRBD1. V lost 5 bases, J lost 1 base, and 3 bases stayed unmatched. CDR1 SGHVS and CDR2 FNYEAQ come from the germline V gene. The CDR3 is made up of 16 amino acids. The CDR3 loop is CASSTGTGGNTGELFF. The DNA of the CDR3 is TGTGCCAGCAGCACTGGGACAGGGGGGAACACCGGGGAGCTGTTTTTT.

The V call is TRBV27, the J call TRBJ1-6; TRBD1 might be the D (6 bases). CDR1 is MNHEY and CDR2 is SMNVEV in the germline V gene (reference sequence). This CDR3 is 17 amino acids long. The V and J ends lost 5 bases and 6 bases respectively, with 20 bases between them. CDR3 coding DNA: TGTGCCAGCAGTATAAACGGGGGGCCGGTGGGTAATTCACCCCTCCACTTT. It encodes CASSINGGPVGNSPLHF.

The gene calls are TRBV3-1 (or the pseudogene TRBV3-2) and TRBJ1-4; D possibly corresponds to TRBD1 (5 bases). V dropped 1 base and J dropped 5 bases, with 8 bases sitting between them. Per the germline V gene, CDR1 is LGHDT and CDR2 is YNNKEL (reference sequence). The CDR3 covers 14 residues. The CDR3 here is CASSQATDNEKLFF. CDR3 in DNA: TGTGCCAGCAGCCAAGCGACAGACAATGAAAAACTGTTTTTT.

This sequence joins TRBV7-9 and TRBJ1-1, with no clear D. Germline V gene sequence: CDR1 SEHNR, CDR2 FQNEAQ (reference sequence). The V end lost 8 bases, the J end lost 4 bases, and 17 bases lay between the germline ends. This CDR3 comprises 14 residues. CDR3 sequence reads: CASLEGWRGTEAFF. CDR3 nucleotide sequence: TGTGCCAGCTTGGAAGGTTGGCGGGGCACTGAAGCTTTCTTT.

This rearrangement joins TRBV3-1 (or the pseudogene TRBV3-2) to TRBJ2-1, with D tentatively TRBD2 (6 bases). V was pared by 4 bases and J by 1 base, with 14 bases between. Germline CDR1 reads LGHDT; CDR2 reads YNNKEL (reference sequence). The CDR3 extends over 16 amino acids. As DNA, the CDR3 is TGTGCCAGCAGCCCCTCCGGGACTCTATCCTACAATGAGCAGTTCTTC. Translating gives CASSPSGTLSYNEQFF.

CDR3 sequence (DNA): TGTGCCAGCAGGAAAAAGGGACAGGGAGGCTACACCTTC. Translation: CASRKKGQGGYTF. This chain joins TRBV27 and TRBJ1-2, with 9 bases fitting TRBD1. CDR3 length: 13 amino acids. Germline V gene data show CDR1 as MNHEY and CDR2 as SMNVEV (reference sequence). With 6 bases clipped from V and 8 bases from J, the junction kept 7 bases outside the gene matches.

The rearrangement uses TRBV28 and TRBJ1-5, with 10 bases that match TRBD1. The CDR3 spans 16 residues. V shed 7 bases, J shed 7 bases, and the junction held 13 bases outside the gene matches. Germline V gene lookup returns CDR1 MDHEN and CDR2 SYDVKM. The CDR3 is CASKPGDRGLGQPQHF. The CDR3 bases are TGTGCCAGCAAGCCAGGAGACAGGGGGCTGGGGCAGCCCCAGCATTTT.

CDR3 sequence: CASSRGEGEQYF. CDR3 bases: TGTGCCAGCAGCCGGGGTGAGGGCGAGCAGTACTTC. This chain joins TRBV6-5 and TRBJ2-7, with a tentative D call TRBD2 (5 bases). V shed 6 bases and J shed 6 bases, with 12 bases lying between them. The germline CDR1 and CDR2 sequences are MNHEY and SVGAGI. CDR3 length: 12 amino acids.